Following are 24 T cell receptor beta chains from one sample sequenced in a study of blood T cell repertoires in COVID-19 (dated by TCRdb to the early 2020s). Libraries were constructed by the immunoSEQ multiplex PCR assay. The table comes from immuneACCESS by way of TCRdb, which keeps in-frame sequences with V and J called. Part of the clones is missing from these tables; in studies checked, under half for an unresolved V gene and the rest for unknown reasons. Present in this sample are about 280,000 clones, roughly 90% of which were seen just once. The ten largest clones take up about 4.6% of the sample. Sequenced material: peripheral blood. The receptors shown here come from a man aged 35 to 55 with acute or convalescent COVID-19.

This chain connects TRBV24-1 to TRBJ2-2; perhaps TRBD1 as D (5 bases). The germline V gene encodes CDR1 KGHDR and CDR2 SFDVKD. The V end was cut by 4 bases, the J end by 10 bases, with 12 bases between. The CDR3 runs to 13 residues. DNA for the CDR3: TGTGCCACCAGTGAAGGGGCTTCCGAGGAGCTGTTTTTT. Its translation: CATSEGASEELFF.

The chain couples TRBV11-2 to TRBJ1-1; 8 nucleotides line up with TRBD1. V dropped 8 bases and J dropped 10; count of bases not matched to a gene: 15. The CDR3 is made up of 14 amino acids. Looked up from germline, CDR1 is SGHAT and CDR2 is FQNNGV. The CDR3 coding sequence is TGTGCCAGCGGGTTATTGGACAGGGCGGGGTCAGCTTTCTTT. Protein sequence: CASGLLDRAGSAFF.

This rearrangement joins TRBV2 to TRBJ1-5; TRBD1 might be the D (5 bases). The CDR3 loop spans 14 amino acids. Germline V CDR1 and CDR2: SNHLY, FYNNEI. Trimming cost V 8 bases and J 4 bases, with 15 bases left between them. CDR3 loop: CASQRDGGNQPQHF. CDR3 coding DNA: TGTGCCAGCCAGCGGGACGGGGGGAATCAGCCCCAGCATTTT.

The J gene is TRBJ1-5, the V gene TRBV2, with a tentative D call TRBD1 (5 bases). V gave up 4 bases and J gave up 5 bases, with 12 bases separating them. Germline V gene data show CDR1 as SNHLY and CDR2 as FYNNEI. This CDR3 comprises 14 residues. The CDR3 DNA sequence: TGTGCCAGCAGTGGACGGGGGGACTATCAGCCCCAGCATTTT. It codes for CASSGRGDYQPQHF. Supplemented by reference TRBV2 and TRBJ1-5, the full variable domain reads EPEVTQTPSHQVTQMGQEVILRCVPISNHLYFYWYRQILGQKVEFLVSFYNNEISEKSEIFDDQFSVERPDGSNFTLKIRSTKLEDSAMYFCASSGRGDYQPQHFGDGTRLSIL.

The chain couples TRBV7-8 to TRBJ2-7; D may be TRBD2 (6 bases). V was trimmed by 4 bases and J by 4 bases, leaving 17 bases between them. The CDR3 is 15 residues long. Germline values: CDR1 SGHVS, CDR2 FQNEAQ. The DNA of the CDR3 is TGTGCCAGCAGCTACTCCGGCGGGGCGCAGTACGAGCAGTACTTC. It is translated as CASSYSGGAQYEQYF.

The rearrangement uses TRBV3-1 (or the pseudogene TRBV3-2) and TRBJ2-1; perhaps TRBD1 as D (6 bases). V was pared by 1 base and J by 1 base, with 14 bases between. The CDR3 length is 17 residues. Germline values: CDR1 LGHDT, CDR2 YNNKEL (reference sequence). For the CDR3, the DNA is TGTGCCAGCAGCCAAGGCCCCCTACAGGGTTCCTACAATGAGCAGTTCTTC. Encoded protein: CASSQGPLQGSYNEQFF.

The chain recombines TRBV13 with TRBJ2-1; 7 bases are shared with TRBD1. Germline CDR1 reads PRHDT; CDR2 reads FYEKMQ (reference sequence). V was pared by 0 bases and J by 9 bases, with 5 bases of the junction left unmatched. This CDR3 spans 14 amino acids. The CDR3 here is CASSLGTGQREQFF. As DNA, the CDR3 is TGTGCCAGCAGCTTAGGGACAGGGCAGCGTGAGCAGTTCTTC.

This rearrangement joins TRBV13 to TRBJ2-3; a possible D gene is TRBD2 (6 bases). V lost 4 bases to trimming and J lost 6 bases, with 17 bases between them. This CDR3 contains 15 residues. Looked up from germline, CDR1 is PRHDT and CDR2 is FYEKMQ (reference sequence). CDR3 sequence reads: CASSSPGLLWDTQYF. In DNA form, the CDR3 reads TGTGCCAGCAGCTCCCCGGGACTGCTCTGGGATACGCAGTATTTT.

V gene TRBV10-3 combines with J gene TRBJ1-1, with D hard to call. V was shortened by 0 bases and J by 1 base, with 9 bases between the two germline ends. CDR3 length: 15 residues. The V gene's germline CDR1 is ENHRY and CDR2 SYGVKD. The CDR3 DNA follows: TGTGCCATCAGTGAGTCTGCAGGAAAGAACACTGAAGCTTTCTTT. Amino acids: CAISESAGKNTEAFF.

This sequence joins TRBV19 and TRBJ2-4, with 9 bases matching TRBD1. V shed 3 bases and J 8 bases; nucleotides not matched to a gene: 2. This CDR3 has 13 residues. Germline V CDR1 and CDR2: LNHDA, SQIVND (reference sequence). The CDR3 sequence: CASSMGTGYIQYF. Written as DNA, the CDR3 is TGTGCCAGTAGTATGGGGACAGGGTACATTCAGTACTTC.

The chain combines TRBV7-8 with TRBJ1-1; the D gene is possibly TRBD1 (5 bases). The CDR3 contains 14 residues. The germline V and J ends were trimmed by 5 bases and 1 base, with 11 bases remaining between them. Germline loops: CDR1 SGHVS, CDR2 FQNEAQ. CDR3: CASSKGVPNTEAFF. CDR3 sequence (DNA): TGTGCCAGCAGCAAAGGGGTACCGAACACTGAAGCTTTCTTT. The whole variable domain, filled in from reference TRBV7-8 and TRBJ1-1, reads GAGVSQSPRYKVAKRGQDVALRCDPISGHVSLFWYQQALGQGPEFLTYFQNEAQLDKSGLPSDRFFAERPEGSVSTLKIQRTQQEDSAVYLCASSKGVPNTEAFFGQGTRLTVV.

V and J are TRBV9 and TRBJ2-3, with a weak D call TRBD2 (5 bases). Per the germline V gene, CDR1 is SGDLS and CDR2 is YYNGEE. This CDR3 is 11 amino acids long. Trimming cost V 7 bases and J 2 bases, with 5 bases left between them. The CDR3 loop is CASGLTDTQYF. The CDR3 bases are TGTGCCAGCGGACTCACAGATACGCAGTATTTT.

A single count supports this clone. V is TRBV6-5 and J is TRBJ1-2; D is perhaps TRBD1 (6 bases). CDR1 MNHEY and CDR2 SVGAGI come from the germline V gene. The CDR3 runs 15 residues. Deletions cut 5 bases from V and 4 bases from J, with 17 bases between. Here the CDR3 DNA reads TGTGCCAGCAGTCTACAGGGCTCGTGGGGCTATGGCTACACCTTC. Translation gives CASSLQGSWGYGYTF.

The V call is TRBV6-5, the J call TRBJ2-7; maybe TRBD1 (5 bases). Germline V lookup: CDR1 MNHEY, CDR2 SVGAGI. The CDR3 runs 13 residues. The germline V and J ends were trimmed by 3 bases and 3 bases, with 9 bases remaining between them. The CDR3 region has the DNA TGTGCCAGCAGTTATAGGGGCCACTACGAGCAGTACTTC. It encodes CASSYRGHYEQYF.

V is TRBV6-4 and J is TRBJ2-3; 12 nucleotides match TRBD2. Germline V gene sequence: CDR1 MRHNA, CDR2 SNTAGT. V dropped 3 bases and J dropped 2; count of bases not matched to a gene: 3. The CDR3 spans 16 residues. CDR3 in amino acids: CASSELAGGPTDTQYF. The CDR3 DNA follows: TGTGCCAGCAGTGAACTAGCGGGGGGCCCCACAGATACGCAGTATTTT.

The V and J genes are TRBV5-5 and TRBJ1-2; 8 nucleotides match TRBD1. The V gene's germline CDR1 is SGHKS and CDR2 YYEKEE (reference sequence). The ends lost 4 bases at V and 8 bases at J; junction bases unmatched: 7. This CDR3 contains 13 residues. The CDR3 DNA reads TGTGCCAGCAGCGTAGACAGGGGATACGGCTACACCTTC. This translates into CASSVDRGYGYTF.

The chain carries TRBV10-2 and TRBJ1-1; D gene ambiguous. The CDR3 consists of 14 residues. The germline CDR1 and CDR2 sequences are WSHSY and SAAADI. V lost 3 bases and J 3 bases, leaving 11 bases between the germline ends. CDR3 sequence: CASSDRRADTEAFF. The DNA of the CDR3 is TGCGCCAGCAGTGATCGGAGGGCGGACACTGAAGCTTTCTTT.

The chain is built from TRBV3-1 (or the pseudogene TRBV3-2) and TRBJ1-3; D unclear. Germline CDR1 is LGHDT and CDR2 is YNNKEL (reference sequence). V was cut by 3 bases and J by 0 bases, with 12 bases left in between. CDR3 size: 16 residues. The CDR3 sequence is CASSQKPGSSGNTIYF. The CDR3 DNA sequence: TGTGCCAGCAGCCAGAAACCGGGGAGCTCTGGAAACACCATATATTTT.

The chain combines TRBV24-1 with TRBJ2-2, with 12 bases aligning to TRBD1. Trimming at V came to 3 bases and at J to 7 bases, leaving 11 bases not matched to a gene. This CDR3 region has 18 residues. CDR1 and CDR2 (germline): KGHDR, SFDVKD. The CDR3 loop is CATSDAPGQGARGGELFF. Written as DNA, the CDR3 is TGTGCCACCAGTGATGCGCCGGGACAGGGGGCTAGGGGCGGGGAGCTGTTTTTT.

This clone was counted a single time. The chain employs TRBV4-1 and TRBJ2-1; D is unclear. This CDR3 region has 12 residues. Trimming removed 0 bases from V and 9 bases from J, with 6 bases in between. Germline values: CDR1 MGHRA, CDR2 YSYEKL. Written as DNA, the CDR3 is TGCGCCAGCAGCCAAGATTTCGGTGAGCAGTTCTTC. Residues: CASSQDFGEQFF.

The chain employs TRBV13 and TRBJ1-1, with D perhaps TRBD1 (6 bases). The V gene lost 6 bases and the J gene lost 1 base, with 18 bases spanning the gap. Germline V CDR1 and CDR2: PRHDT, FYEKMQ (reference sequence). The CDR3 has 16 residues. This CDR3 is CASSSDSQIKNTEAFF. The CDR3 coding sequence is TGTGCCAGCAGTTCGGACAGTCAAATCAAGAACACTGAAGCTTTCTTT.

The chain couples TRBV7-3 to TRBJ1-1; possibly TRBD1 for D (6 bases). Germline V gene lookup returns CDR1 SGHTA and CDR2 FQGTGA. Trimming cost V 2 bases and J 4 bases, with 11 bases left between them. The CDR3 contains 14 residues. In nucleotides, the CDR3 is TGTGCCAGCAGCTTACAGGGGAAGGGCACTGAAGCTTTCTTT. Amino acid sequence: CASSLQGKGTEAFF.

The chain links TRBV28 to TRBJ1-6; D is ambiguous. V shed 3 bases and J shed 0 bases, with 6 bases lying between them. Germline V gene lookup returns CDR1 MDHEN and CDR2 SYDVKM. The CDR3 length is 15 residues. The CDR3 sequence: CASSLGSSYNSPLHF. CDR3 DNA sequence: TGTGCCAGCAGTTTGGGGAGCTCCTATAATTCACCCCTCCACTTT.

The J gene is TRBJ1-6, the V gene TRBV12-5; D possibly corresponds to TRBD1 (5 bases). V gave up 2 bases and J gave up 7 bases, with 9 bases separating them. CDR1 LGHNT and CDR2 FRNRAP come from the germline V gene. The CDR3 is 14 residues long. This CDR3 is CASGLQGGNSPLHF. Here the CDR3 DNA reads TGTGCTAGTGGTTTGCAGGGTGGCAATTCACCCCTCCACTTT.